The T cell receptor (beta chain) described here comes from a study of blood T cell repertoires in COVID-19. Overall study context: Whether acute or convalescent, the COVID-19 samples came from the United States, Italy and Spain. The cDNA or gDNA used as material had been derived from T cells, B-cell-depleted T cells, or PBMCs.

Cohort assignment relied on participant-reported clinical history. Profiled with immunoSEQ multiplex PCR; TCRdb holds only in-frame clones, not every one. Of 220,000 or so clones listed, 80% to 90% are singletons. CDR1 SNHLY and CDR2 FYNNEI come from the germline V gene. The CDR3 is 12 residues long. The germline V and J ends were trimmed by 5 bases and 4 bases, with 8 bases remaining between them. The TCR comes from a man aged 50-60 years who had been exposed to COVID-19. Sequencing input: PBMCs or T cells enriched from blood (not recorded which). The chain carries TRBV2 and TRBJ1-2; no clear D. The CDR3 region is CASSQEPYGYTF. CDR3 coding DNA: TGTGCCAGCAGTCAGGAACCCTATGGCTACACCTTC.